What follows describes a single T cell receptor (beta chain). The sample originates from a study of blood T cell repertoires in COVID-19. There are 14 residues in the CDR3. Trimming removed 1 base from V and 4 bases from J, with 7 bases in between. Germline CDR1 is LGHDT and CDR2 is YNNKEL (reference sequence). The protocol was immunoSEQ multiplex PCR, while the TCRdb copy is restricted to in-frame clones and leaves out a portion. The sample carries over 65,000 clones, 82% recorded once. Sequencing was carried out using peripheral blood. The TCR was taken from an elderly man with active COVID-19. The rearrangement joins TRBV3-1 (or the pseudogene TRBV3-2) to TRBJ2-2, with D maybe TRBD1 (5 bases). The CDR3 sequence: CASSQVQGTGELFF. The CDR3 DNA follows: TGTGCCAGCAGCCAAGTCCAGGGCACCGGGGAGCTGTTTTTT.